This TCR beta chain is from a study of blood T cell repertoires in COVID-19. About the study: Material from acute and convalescent COVID-19 was sourced from the United States, Italy and Spain.

The authors' processing: By means of reference gene primer amplification, nucleated cell counts were estimated. Measured with immunoSEQ multiplex PCR; TCRdb has only the in-frame clones, and not every one. That table furnishes V, J and clone size, whereas the DNA furnished D and trimming. This table has almost 250,000 clones, roughly 86% appearing once. This CDR3 has 15 residues. The V end was cut by 2 bases, the J end by 2 bases, with 11 bases between. Per germline, CDR1 SGHDN and CDR2 FVKESK. Recruited during active infection, patients (from Seattle) were subsequently followed longitudinally. The sequence derives from a woman of 80 years or more with COVID-19, enrolled during active disease. Material: peripheral blood. The chain joins TRBV14 to TRBJ2-3; tentatively, D is TRBD2 (7 bases). The CDR3 sequence is CASSQYRGATDTQYF. In DNA form, the CDR3 reads TGTGCCAGCAGCCAATACCGGGGGGCCACAGATACGCAGTATTTT.